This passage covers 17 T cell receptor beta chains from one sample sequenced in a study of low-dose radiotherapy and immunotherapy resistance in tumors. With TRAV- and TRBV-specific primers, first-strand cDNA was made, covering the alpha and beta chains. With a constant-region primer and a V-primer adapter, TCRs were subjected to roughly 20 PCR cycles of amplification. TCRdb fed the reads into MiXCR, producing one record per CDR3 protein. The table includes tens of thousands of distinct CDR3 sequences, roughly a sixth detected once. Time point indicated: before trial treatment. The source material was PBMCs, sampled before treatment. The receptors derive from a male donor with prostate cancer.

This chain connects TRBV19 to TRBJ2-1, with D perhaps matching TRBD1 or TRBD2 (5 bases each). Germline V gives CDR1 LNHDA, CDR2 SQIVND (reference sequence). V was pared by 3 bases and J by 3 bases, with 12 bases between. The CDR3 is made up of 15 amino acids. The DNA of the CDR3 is TGTGCCAGTAGTATCCAGGGACCCTTCTACAATGAGCAGTTCTTC. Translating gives CASSIQGPFYNEQFF.

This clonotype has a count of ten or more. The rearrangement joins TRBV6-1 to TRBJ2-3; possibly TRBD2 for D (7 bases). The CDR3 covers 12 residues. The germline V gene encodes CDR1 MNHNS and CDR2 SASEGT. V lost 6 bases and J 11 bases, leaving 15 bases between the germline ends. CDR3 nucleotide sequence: TGTGCCAGCAGGACGTGGGAGGGGGAGCAGTATTTT. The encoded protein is CASRTWEGEQYF.

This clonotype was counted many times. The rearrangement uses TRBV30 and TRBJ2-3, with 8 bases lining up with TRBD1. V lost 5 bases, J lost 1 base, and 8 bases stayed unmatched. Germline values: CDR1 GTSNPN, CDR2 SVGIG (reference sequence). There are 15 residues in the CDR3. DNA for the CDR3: TGTGCCTGGGAAGGACAGGGTGGGGGCACAGATACGCAGTATTTT. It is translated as CAWEGQGGGTDTQYF.

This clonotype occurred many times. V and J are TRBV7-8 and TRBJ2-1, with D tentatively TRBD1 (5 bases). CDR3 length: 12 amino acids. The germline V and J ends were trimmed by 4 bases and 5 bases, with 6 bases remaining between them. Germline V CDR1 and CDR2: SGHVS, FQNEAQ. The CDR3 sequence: CASSSQDNEQFF. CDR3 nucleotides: TGTGCCAGCAGCTCACAGGACAATGAGCAGTTCTTC.

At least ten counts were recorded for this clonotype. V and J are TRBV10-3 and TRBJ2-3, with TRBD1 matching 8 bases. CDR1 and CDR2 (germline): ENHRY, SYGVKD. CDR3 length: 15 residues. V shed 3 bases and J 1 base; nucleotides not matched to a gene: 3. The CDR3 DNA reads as TGTGCCATCAGTGACAGGGGGCTCGGCACAGATACGCAGTATTTT. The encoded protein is CAISDRGLGTDTQYF.

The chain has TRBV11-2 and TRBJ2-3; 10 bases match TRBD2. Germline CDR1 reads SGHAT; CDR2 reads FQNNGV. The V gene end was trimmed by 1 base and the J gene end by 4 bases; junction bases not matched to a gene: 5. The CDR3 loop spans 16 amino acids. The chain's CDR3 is CASSLGSLAGADTQYF. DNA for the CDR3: TGTGCCAGCAGCTTAGGTTCCCTAGCGGGAGCAGATACGCAGTATTTT.

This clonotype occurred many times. The chain's CDR3 is CASSLVAGTANEQFF. CDR3 sequence (DNA): TGTGCCAGCAGCTTAGTAGCGGGGACTGCGAATGAGCAGTTCTTC. The rearrangement joins TRBV7-2 to TRBJ2-1; 8 positions match TRBD2. CDR1 is SGHTA and CDR2 is FQGNSA in the germline V gene. The CDR3 is 15 residues long. Trimming took 1 base from V and 7 from J; bases not matched to a gene: 6.

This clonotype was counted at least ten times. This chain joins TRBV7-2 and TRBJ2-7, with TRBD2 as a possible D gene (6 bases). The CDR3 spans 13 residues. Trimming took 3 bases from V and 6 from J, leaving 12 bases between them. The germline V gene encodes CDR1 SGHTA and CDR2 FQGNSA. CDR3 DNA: TGTGCCAGCAGCTTGGCGACTAGTGCCGAGCAGTACTTC. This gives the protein CASSLATSAEQYF.

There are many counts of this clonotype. The CDR3 protein is CASRRRGPASGVPQHF. The DNA of the CDR3 is TGTGCCAGCAGACGTCGCGGGCCGGCCTCGGGTGTGCCCCAGCATTTT. The chain recombines TRBV12-1 with TRBJ1-5. TRBV12-1 is a listed pseudogene. This CDR3 has 16 amino acids.

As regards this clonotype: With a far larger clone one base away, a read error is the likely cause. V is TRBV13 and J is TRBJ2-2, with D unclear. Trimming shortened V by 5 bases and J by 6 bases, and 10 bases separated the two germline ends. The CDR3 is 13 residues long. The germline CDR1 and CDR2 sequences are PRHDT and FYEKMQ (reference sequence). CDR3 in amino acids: CASSHGRAGELFF. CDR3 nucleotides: TGTGCCAGCAGCCATGGTCGGGCCGGGGAGCTGTTTTTT.

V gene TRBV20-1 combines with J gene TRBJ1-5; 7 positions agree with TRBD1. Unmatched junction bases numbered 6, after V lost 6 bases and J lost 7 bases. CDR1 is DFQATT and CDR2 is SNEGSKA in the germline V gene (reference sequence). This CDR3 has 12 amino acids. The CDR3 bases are TGCAGTGCCAAGGGGGCCGGCCAGCCCCAGCATTTT. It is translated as CSAKGAGQPQHF.

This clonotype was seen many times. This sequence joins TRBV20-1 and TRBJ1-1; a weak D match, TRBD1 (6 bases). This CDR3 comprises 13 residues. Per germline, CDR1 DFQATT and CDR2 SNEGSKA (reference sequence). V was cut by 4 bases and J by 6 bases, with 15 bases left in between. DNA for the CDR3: TGCAGTGCTACCTCAGGGGATGGAGCTGAAGCTTTCTTT. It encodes CSATSGDGAEAFF.

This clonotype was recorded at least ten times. CDR3 coding DNA: TGTGCCAGCAGTTACAGAGACAGGGTTTCCTACGAGCAGTACTTC. Its translation: CASSYRDRVSYEQYF. This chain connects TRBV6-2 or TRBV6-3 to TRBJ2-7; 7 bases are shared with TRBD1. After removal of 2 bases from V and 1 base from J, the junction contained 5 bases not matched to a gene. This CDR3 is built from 15 residues. In germline, CDR1 is MNHEY, CDR2 SVGEGT.

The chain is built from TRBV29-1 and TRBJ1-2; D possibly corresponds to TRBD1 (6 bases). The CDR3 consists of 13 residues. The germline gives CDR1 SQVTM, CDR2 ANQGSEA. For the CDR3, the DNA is TGCAGTGCCCGTTGGGGGGCGAACTATGGCTACACCTTC. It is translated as CSARWGANYGYTF.

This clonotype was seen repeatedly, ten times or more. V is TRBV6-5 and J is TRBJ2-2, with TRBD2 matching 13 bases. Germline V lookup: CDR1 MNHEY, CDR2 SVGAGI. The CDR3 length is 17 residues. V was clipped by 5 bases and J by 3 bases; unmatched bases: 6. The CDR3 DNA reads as TGTGCCAGCAGTCCCGGGACTAGCGGGGCATACACCGGGGAGCTGTTTTTT. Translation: CASSPGTSGAYTGELFF.

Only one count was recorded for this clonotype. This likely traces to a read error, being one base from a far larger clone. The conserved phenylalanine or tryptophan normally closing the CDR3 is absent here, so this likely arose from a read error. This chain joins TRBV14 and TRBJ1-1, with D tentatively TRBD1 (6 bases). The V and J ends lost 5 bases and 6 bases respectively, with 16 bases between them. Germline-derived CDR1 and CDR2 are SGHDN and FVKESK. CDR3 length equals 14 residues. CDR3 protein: CASSLAKGGPEAFS. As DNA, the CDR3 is TGTGCCAGCAGCTTAGCCAAGGGGGGGCCTGAAGCTTTCTCT.

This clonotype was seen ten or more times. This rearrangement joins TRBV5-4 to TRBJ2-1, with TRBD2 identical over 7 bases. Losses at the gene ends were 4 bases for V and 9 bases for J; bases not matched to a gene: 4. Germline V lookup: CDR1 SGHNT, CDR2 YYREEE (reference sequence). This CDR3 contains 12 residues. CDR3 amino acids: CASSGTITEQFF. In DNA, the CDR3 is TGTGCCAGCAGCGGGACTATTACTGAGCAGTTCTTC.